One sample yielded the 18 T cell receptor beta chains listed below, sequenced in a study of blood T cells in healthy people across ages. A second PCR of about 7 to 11 cycles used a sample-barcoded 5' primer and a J-beta primer mix. TCRdb called the 5' RACE reads again in MiXCR, with one record for every CDR3 protein. The sample yields about 1.8 million distinct CDR3 sequences, about 49% seen once. The specimen was blood. Every receptor here comes from a woman aged 40 to 50 in good health.

The J gene is TRBJ2-5, the V gene TRBV5-1, with 10 nucleotides matching TRBD1. Trimming took 4 bases from V and 4 from J; bases not matched to a gene: 7. CDR3 length: 15 residues. Germline-derived CDR1 and CDR2 are SGHRS and YFSETQ. DNA for the CDR3: TGCGCCAGCAGCATTGCAAGGACAGGGGGAGAGACCCAGTACTTC. Encoded protein: CASSIARTGGETQYF.

This clonotype came up a few times. This chain connects TRBV28 to TRBJ2-4; D ambiguous. The CDR3 contains 16 residues. V was clipped by 2 bases and J by 0 bases, with 11 bases between them. CDR1 MDHEN and CDR2 SYDVKM come from the germline V gene. CDR3 DNA: TGTGCCAGCAGTTTAGACACCCACCAAGCCAAAAACATTCAGTACTTC. Amino acids: CASSLDTHQAKNIQYF.

The chain couples TRBV6-1 to TRBJ2-3; TRBD2 aligns across 11 bases. The V gene end was trimmed by 8 bases and the J gene end by 5 bases; junction bases not matched to a gene: 6. Germline CDR1 MNHNS, CDR2 SASEGT. CDR3 length: 14 residues. The CDR3 DNA reads TGTGCCAGCGTTAGCGGGGGGGCGAGAGATACGCAGTATTTT. Translating gives CASVSGGARDTQYF.

The rearrangement links TRBV4-3 to TRBJ2-5; D gene uncertain. The germline gives CDR1 LGHNA, CDR2 YSLEER. The V gene lost 0 bases and the J gene lost 1 base, with 15 bases spanning the gap. The CDR3 is made up of 17 amino acids. CDR3 residues: CASSQDILPYSQETQYF. For the CDR3, the DNA is TGCGCCAGCAGCCAAGATATCCTCCCCTACAGCCAAGAGACCCAGTACTTC.

The chain joins TRBV27 to TRBJ2-1, with 9 nucleotides matching TRBD2. The CDR3 totals 15 residues. CDR1 is MNHEY, CDR2 SMNVEV, per germline (reference sequence). The trim removed 7 bases at V and 8 bases at J, leaving 12 bases unmatched. The CDR3: CASTRGFSGGYEQFF. Here the CDR3 DNA reads TGTGCCAGCACCCGAGGTTTTAGCGGGGGTTATGAGCAGTTCTTC.

This chain connects TRBV20-1 to TRBJ2-1, with 16 nucleotides matching TRBD2. The CDR3 extends over 17 amino acids. J lost 8 bases, V lost 0 bases, and 7 bases had no gene match. Per germline, CDR1 DFQATT and CDR2 SNEGSKA (reference sequence). CDR3 nucleotide sequence: TGCAGTGCTAGAGATACGGGACTAGCGGGGGGGCCGCATGAGCAGTTCTTC. Amino acids: CSARDTGLAGGPHEQFF.

In this sample, this clonotype turned up many times. The V and J genes are TRBV20-1 and TRBJ1-2; perhaps TRBD1 as D (5 bases). CDR3 length: 11 residues. Trimming stripped 7 bases from V and 6 bases from J, with 12 bases between. Per the germline V gene, CDR1 is DFQATT and CDR2 is SNEGSKA (reference sequence). As DNA, the CDR3 is TGCAGTGTAAGCGCAGGGCATGGCTACACCTTC. The encoded protein is CSVSAGHGYTF.

The rearrangement joins TRBV7-2 to TRBJ2-5; D is unclear. The germline V and J ends were trimmed by 4 bases and 5 bases, with 20 bases remaining between them. The CDR3 has 16 residues. Germline CDR1 SGHTA, CDR2 FQGNSA. CDR3 protein: CASSSIVFDRRETQYF. DNA of the CDR3: TGTGCCAGCAGCTCCATTGTGTTTGACCGGCGGGAGACCCAGTACTTC.

CDR3 bases: TGCAGTGCTAGAGAGGACGCCGGGCCCCAGCATTTT. As protein: CSAREDAGPQHF. The chain joins TRBV20-1 to TRBJ1-5; D unclear. Trimming took 0 bases from V and 9 from J, leaving 9 bases between them. The CDR3 is 12 amino acids. Germline loops: CDR1 DFQATT, CDR2 SNEGSKA (reference sequence).

V usage is TRBV24-1 and J usage is TRBJ2-6; D is undetermined. CDR3 length equals 18 residues. V gave up 3 bases and J gave up 1 base, with 15 bases separating them. From germline, CDR1 is KGHDR and CDR2 SFDVKD. The CDR3 DNA follows: TGTGCCACCAGTGATAGGGTTGAAGGTCGATCTGGGGCCAACGTCCTGACTTTC. It translates to CATSDRVEGRSGANVLTF.

The chain recombines TRBV2 with TRBJ2-5; no reliable D call. Trimming took off 7 bases at V and 4 bases at J, with 13 bases between the two ends. CDR1 and CDR2 from the germline V gene are SNHLY and FYNNEI. The CDR3 runs to 13 residues. CDR3 DNA sequence: TGTGCCAGCACTAGGACCGGGCGAGAGACCCAGTACTTC. This translates into CASTRTGRETQYF.

This chain connects TRBV20-1 to TRBJ2-1, with a possible D match to TRBD1 (6 bases). Germline assignment: CDR1 DFQATT and CDR2 SNEGSKA (reference sequence). This CDR3 is built from 13 residues. Trimming left V 7 bases short and J 7 bases short, with 17 bases between. Here the CDR3 DNA reads TGCAGTGTCGCGACAGGCCCCAATAATGAGCAGTTCTTC. Translating it yields CSVATGPNNEQFF.

This sequence joins TRBV7-2 and TRBJ1-3, with D possibly being TRBD1 (5 bases). The CDR3 sequence is 16 residues long. Per the germline V gene, CDR1 is SGHTA and CDR2 is FQGNSA. The V end lost 0 bases, the J end lost 1 base, and 10 bases lay between the germline ends. Written as DNA, the CDR3 is TGTGCCAGCAGCTTAGCCCCCCAGGGTTCTGGAAACACCATATATTTT. Protein sequence: CASSLAPQGSGNTIYF.

This chain joins TRBV5-4 and TRBJ2-3, with a tentative D call TRBD2 (6 bases). Germline V gene sequence: CDR1 SGHNT, CDR2 YYREEE (reference sequence). V lost 1 base, J lost 5 bases, and 17 bases lay in between. This CDR3 has 16 amino acids. CDR3 amino acids: CASSLKSTRREDTQYF. Written as DNA, the CDR3 is TGTGCCAGCAGCTTGAAGTCCACTAGGAGGGAAGATACGCAGTATTTT.

The chain couples TRBV6-2 or TRBV6-3 to TRBJ2-7; 12 bases align to TRBD2. The J call may not be correct, given that the DNA end is closer to TRBJ2-5. CDR1 MNHEY and CDR2 SVGEGT come from the germline V gene. The CDR3 consists of 17 residues. The CDR3, as DNA: TGTGCCAGCAGTTACCATCTAGCGGGGGGGCTTAGGGAGACCCAGTACTTC. Its protein is CASSYHLAGGLRETQYF.

In DNA form, the CDR3 reads TGTGCCACCAGTGATCCCCGAGACAGGGGTAGTCAAGAGACCCAGTACTTC. Translation gives CATSDPRDRGSQETQYF. The V and J genes are TRBV24-1 and TRBJ2-5; 8 nucleotides agree with TRBD1. This CDR3 contains 17 residues. V was clipped by 3 bases and J by 2 bases; unmatched bases: 10. Germline lookup yields CDR1 KGHDR and CDR2 SFDVKD.

The chain recombines TRBV20-1 with TRBJ2-5; TRBD2 matches 9 bases. This CDR3 spans 15 amino acids. Trimming took 3 bases from V and 1 from J; bases not matched to a gene: 6. Germline CDR1 and CDR2: DFQATT and SNEGSKA (reference sequence). Here the CDR3 DNA reads TGCAGTGCTAGTCGGCCTAGCGGGGCCCAAGAGACCCAGTACTTC. The encoded protein is CSASRPSGAQETQYF.

This rearrangement joins TRBV24-1 to TRBJ2-1; TRBD1 agrees at 9 bases. This CDR3 is built from 16 residues. Germline trimming cut 4 bases from V and 6 bases from J; bases unmatched to any gene: 9. CDR1 and CDR2 (germline): KGHDR, SFDVKD. CDR3 bases: TGTGCCACCAGTGACCCAGGGACAGGGACTCTCAATGAGCAGTTCTTC. Translating it yields CATSDPGTGTLNEQFF.